This T cell receptor beta chain originates from a study of T cell responses to AZD1222 COVID-19 vaccine. Study-wide findings and caveats: Elevations in Spike-specific TCR breadth and depth followed administration of two AZD1222 doses.

For this clone: As yet, its antigen is unknown.

Only in-frame clones appear in the TCRdb table, and some are missing; sequencing was by immunoSEQ multiplex PCR. The repertoire holds under 200,000 clones, with 90% to 95% as singletons. Trimming pared 7 bases from V and 10 bases from J, leaving 19 bases between. CDR1 and CDR2 (germline): SQVTM, ANQGSEA. The CDR3 runs to 12 residues. Sequencing used peripheral blood, obtained on day 0 of AZD1222 vaccination. The sequence derives from an adult in good health. The chain employs TRBV29-1 and TRBJ1-1; TRBD1 is a possible D gene (6 bases). CDR3 protein: CSAEQGTGRAFF. CDR3 DNA sequence: TGCAGCGCCGAACAGGGAACGGGAAGAGCTTTCTTT. Full variable domain (missing parts from reference TRBV29-1 and TRBJ1-1): SAVISQKPSRDICQRGTSLTIQCQVDSQVTMMFWYRQQPGQSLTLIATANQGSEATYESGFVIDKFPISRPNLTFSTLTVSNMSPEDSSIYLCSAEQGTGRAFFGQGTRLTVV.